This is a list of T cell receptor beta chains from one sample in a study of lung T cells in sarcoidosis with Löfgren's syndrome. One entry per CDR3 protein results from TCRdb running MiXCR on the reads. The sample has fewer than 80,000 distinct CDR3 sequences; approximately 21% are singletons. Sequencing was done on a sample of CD4+ T cells from PBMCs. These receptors all stem from a human donor with sarcoidosis (Löfgren's syndrome or another form), or a control subject (not recorded which). Both conserved end residues are part of each CDR3. A D gene is named only where the DNA matches it firmly. Clone sizes are given selectively: once, few, many, or a class where the clone is expanded.

V	J	D	length	size	DNA	CDR3
TRBV7-2	TRBJ1-1	-	11	few	TGTGCCAGCAGCTTTGCAGATGAAGCTTTCTTT	CASSFADEAFF
TRBV5-1	TRBJ1-1	-	15	many	TGCGCCAGCAGCAATACAGGGTTCGAGGTCACTGAAGCTTTCTTT	CASSNTGFEVTEAFF
TRBV12-3/TRBV12-4	TRBJ2-5	-	15	many	TGTGCCAGCAGTTTGGGACCAGGTTCGTCGGAGACCCAGTACTTC	CASSLGPGSSETQYF
TRBV7-9	TRBJ2-2	-	13	-	TGTGCCAGCAGCTCTATGAACACCGGGGAGCTGTTTTTT	CASSSMNTGELFF
TRBV19	TRBJ1-5	-	17	-	TGTGCCAGTAGTATAGATTTGACACCGACGTTCAATCAGCCCCAGCATTTT	CASSIDLTPTFNQPQHF
TRBV5-1	TRBJ2-5	-	13	-	TGCGCCAGCAGGCGATCTACCAAAGAGACCCAGTACTTC	CASRRSTKETQYF
TRBV29-1	TRBJ1-1	TRBD1	12	many	TGCAGCGTTGGGACAGGGCACACTGAAGCTTTCTTT	CSVGTGHTEAFF
TRBV12-3/TRBV12-4	TRBJ1-4	-	17	few	TGTGCCAGCAGTTTAGTTTCAGGGGCTGGGACTAATGAAAAACTGTTTTTT	CASSLVSGAGTNEKLFF
TRBV2	TRBJ1-5	TRBD1	13	-	TGTGCCAGCAGTGGACAGGGCGAAGAGCCCCAGCATTTT	CASSGQGEEPQHF
TRBV29-1	TRBJ1-2	-	11	-	TGCAGCGTTCCCAAAGGTTTTGGCTACACCTTC	CSVPKGFGYTF
TRBV20-1	TRBJ1-2	TRBD1	13	many	TGCAGTGTCAGGACAGGGTTAGGCTATGGCTACACCTTC	CSVRTGLGYGYTF
TRBV2	TRBJ2-1	-	15	-	TGTGCCAGCAGGGCCCCACGGGGCTCCTACAATGAGCAGTTCTTC	CASRAPRGSYNEQFF
TRBV5-4	TRBJ2-2	-	16	-	TGTGCCAGCAGCCCTTCCCCGGGACGAAAGGCCGGGGAGCTGTTTTTT	CASSPSPGRKAGELFF
TRBV28	TRBJ1-2	-	12	many	TGTGCCACCCTGGCTTCTAACTATGGCTACACCTTC	CATLASNYGYTF
TRBV7-2	TRBJ1-5	-	13	many	TGTGCCAGCAGCTTAGCCTTCAATCAGCCCCAGCATTTT	CASSLAFNQPQHF
TRBV10-2	TRBJ2-3	TRBD2	15	once	TGCGCCAGCAACGGGCTAGCGGGGGGCACAGATACGCAGTATTTT	CASNGLAGGTDTQYF
TRBV19	TRBJ2-3	TRBD2	16	-	TGTGCCAGTAGTATACTGGGGACTAGCGCGACAGATACGCAGTATTTT	CASSILGTSATDTQYF
TRBV6-2/TRBV6-3	TRBJ2-1	TRBD2	13	many	TGTGCCAGCAGTTACCTAGCGGTCAATGAGCAGTTCTTC	CASSYLAVNEQFF
TRBV7-2	TRBJ2-7	-	11	few	TGTGCCAGCAGCTTAGCGCGCGAGCAGTACTTC	CASSLAREQYF
TRBV6-6	TRBJ1-4	-	16	many	TGTGCCAGCAGTTACCCAGAGCGTGCAACTAATGAAAAACTGTTTTTT	CASSYPERATNEKLFF
TRBV2	TRBJ1-5	TRBD1	15	many	TGTGCCAGCAGTGACCGGACAGGGAGCAATCAGCCCCAGCATTTT	CASSDRTGSNQPQHF
TRBV4-2	TRBJ2-5	-	11	-	TGTGCCAGCTCAGTTCAAGGGACCCAGTACTTC	CASSVQGTQYF
TRBV5-8	TRBJ1-1	-	14	few	TGTGCCAGCAGCTTGATCCTCTGGGGCACTGAAGCTTTCTTT	CASSLILWGTEAFF
TRBV6-1	TRBJ1-3	-	14	medium-sized	TGTGCCAGCAGGGGGACCGTTCCTGGAAACACCATATATTTT	CASRGTVPGNTIYF
TRBV5-4	TRBJ2-5	TRBD2	14	few	TGTGCCAGCAGCTTGGGGGGGGGGCAAGAGACCCAGTACTTC	CASSLGGGQETQYF
TRBV29-1	TRBJ1-1	-	13	few	TGCAGCGTTGAAACAGGCGGGAACACTGAAGCTTTCTTT	CSVETGGNTEAFF
TRBV4-2	TRBJ2-1	TRBD2	16	many	TGTGCCAGCAGCCAAGATGGGACTAGCGGGGACAATGAGCAGTTCTTC	CASSQDGTSGDNEQFF
TRBV7-9	TRBJ2-4	-	13	many	TGTGCCAGCAGCTCCTGGGACAAAAACATTCAGTACTTC	CASSSWDKNIQYF
TRBV12-3/TRBV12-4	TRBJ1-1	-	12	-	TGTGCCAGCAGCCCGGACCGCTCTGAAGCTTTCTTT	CASSPDRSEAFF
TRBV2	TRBJ2-3	-	15	-	TGTGCCAGCAGTGAGGTCGTAGCCTACACAGATACGCAGTATTTT	CASSEVVAYTDTQYF
TRBV2	TRBJ2-1	TRBD1	14	many	TGTGCCAGCAGTGAAGCGGACAGGTACAATGAGCAGTTCTTC	CASSEADRYNEQFF
TRBV10-3	TRBJ2-3	TRBD2	16	many	TGTGCCATCAGTGAAACTAGCGGGGGAAACACAGATACGCAGTATTTT	CAISETSGGNTDTQYF
TRBV19	TRBJ2-2	TRBD1	15	many	TGTGCCAGTAGAATCCAGGGGGCGGACACCGGGGAGCTGTTTTTT	CASRIQGADTGELFF
TRBV6-6	TRBJ2-3	-	13	medium-sized	TGTGCCAGCAGTTACCCTGGAACAGATACGCAGTATTTT	CASSYPGTDTQYF